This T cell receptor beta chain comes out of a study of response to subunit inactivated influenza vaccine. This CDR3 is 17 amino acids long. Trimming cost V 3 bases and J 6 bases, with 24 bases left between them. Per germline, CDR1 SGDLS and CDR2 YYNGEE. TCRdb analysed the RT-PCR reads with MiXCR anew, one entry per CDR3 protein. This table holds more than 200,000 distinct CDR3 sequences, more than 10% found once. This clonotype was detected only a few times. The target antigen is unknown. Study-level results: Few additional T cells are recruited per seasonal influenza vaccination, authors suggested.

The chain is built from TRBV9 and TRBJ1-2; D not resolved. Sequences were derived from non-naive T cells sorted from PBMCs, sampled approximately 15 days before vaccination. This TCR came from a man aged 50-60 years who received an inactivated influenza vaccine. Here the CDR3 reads CASSATPFPDGKNGYTF. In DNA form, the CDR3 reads TGTGCCAGCAGCGCTACCCCTTTCCCCGACGGAAAAAATGGCTACACCTTC.